This is a list of T cell receptor beta chains from one sample in a study of T cell responses to AZD1222 COVID-19 vaccine. Data came from immunoSEQ multiplex PCR; TCRdb stores just in-frame clones and leaves some out. The sample yields 95,000 to 150,000 clones, roughly nine tenths seen once. The material was peripheral blood, obtained on day 0 of AZD1222 vaccination. The receptors come from an adult in good health. The CDR3 runs from the conserved cysteine through the conserved F or W. Fields, in order: V gene, J gene, D gene, clone size, CDR3 protein, CDR3 DNA. D genes are given only for firm matches. Clone size is stated in some rows and not others, as once, few, many or a class when expanded.

>TRBV7-9|TRBJ1-2|TRBD1|NA
CASSFANPGQGDGYTF
TGTGCCAGCAGCTTCGCAAACCCGGGACAGGGTGATGGCTACACCTTC
>TRBV7-9|TRBJ2-3|NA|NA
CASSPGVGGTDTQYF
TGTGCCAGCAGCCCCGGGGTAGGGGGCACAGATACGCAGTATTTT
>TRBV27|TRBJ2-5|NA|NA
CASSLMYAGETQYF
TGTGCCAGCAGTTTGATGTACGCGGGGGAGACCCAGTACTTC
>TRBV6-6|TRBJ1-2|NA|once
CASSLAAGTLRWGREGYTF
TGTGCCAGCAGCTTGGCGGCTGGGACATTGCGGTGGGGGCGAGAGGGCTACACCTTC
>TRBV5-4|TRBJ1-2|NA|NA
CASSLGGAVIYGYTF
TGTGCCAGCAGCTTGGGGGGGGCAGTCATCTATGGCTACACCTTC
>TRBV9|TRBJ1-3|NA|NA
CASSVERVFGGNTIYF
TGTGCCAGCAGCGTAGAACGGGTGTTTGGTGGAAACACCATATATTTT
>TRBV28|TRBJ2-3|NA|NA
CASSTTGDTQYF
TGTGCCAGCAGTACGACAGGAGATACGCAGTATTTT
>TRBV9|TRBJ2-3|NA|NA
CASSISTDTQYF
TGTGCCAGCAGCATTAGCACAGATACGCAGTATTTT
>TRBV29-1|TRBJ2-1|NA|NA
CSVVGGYNEQFF
TGCAGCGTTGTGGGGGGATACAATGAGCAGTTCTTC
>TRBV13|TRBJ1-1|NA|once
CASKRWVGRVNTEAFF
TGTGCCAGCAAGCGTTGGGTGGGGCGAGTGAACACTGAAGCTTTCTTT
>TRBV19|TRBJ2-2|NA|NA
CASSPQGPGELFF
TGTGCCAGTAGTCCCCAGGGGCCCGGGGAGCTGTTTTTT
>TRBV12-3/TRBV12-4|TRBJ1-3|NA|NA
CASSFAAGNTIYF
TGTGCCAGCAGTTTTGCAGCTGGAAACACCATATATTTT